Listed below are T cell receptor beta chains from one sample, sequenced in a study of T cells after yellow fever vaccination. TCRdb passed the 5' RACE reads through MiXCR, listing each CDR3 protein once. The sample includes approximately 350,000 distinct CDR3 sequences, about 9.9% of them seen just once. This specimen was PBMCs, taken on the day of the first yellow fever vaccination. These receptor sequences come from a man aged 18 to 29 who received the YFV17D yellow fever vaccine. Both conserved end residues are part of each CDR3. Each record gives: J gene, D gene, V gene, CDR3 protein. D genes are given only for firm matches.

TRBJ2-1,TRBD1,TRBV10-2,CASHQGVFYNEQFF
TRBJ2-1,NA,TRBV7-9,CAPGPPGGNEQFF
TRBJ1-6,TRBD1,TRBV20-1,CSARDLEGQGSSPLHF
TRBJ1-5,NA,TRBV29-1,CSVADTGGENQPQHF
TRBJ1-1,NA,TRBV2,CASSEGVGTEAFF
TRBJ1-1,NA,TRBV12-3/TRBV12-4,CASEGENTEAFF
TRBJ1-2,TRBD1,TRBV6-5,CASSYLSGGGYTF
TRBJ2-5,NA,TRBV12-3/TRBV12-4,CASSQGDQETQYF
TRBJ2-2,NA,TRBV5-1,CASSLSVGIGGELFF
TRBJ1-2,TRBD1,TRBV3-1,CASSLGWDSYGYTF
TRBJ2-7,NA,TRBV20-1,CSARVGSSYEQYF
TRBJ2-5,NA,TRBV7-7,CASSLAGAETQYF
TRBJ2-5,NA,TRBV3-1,CASSHSGGETQYF
TRBJ2-2,TRBD1,TRBV30,CAWNEGAAGELFF
TRBJ2-3,NA,TRBV7-2,CASSLEASTDTQYF
TRBJ2-2,TRBD1,TRBV4-1,CASSQLWTGGNTGELFF
TRBJ2-1,TRBD1,TRBV20-1,CSASPRDRGRNEQFF
TRBJ2-3,NA,TRBV7-7,CASSLAFTGTDTQYF
TRBJ1-2,NA,TRBV13,CASSLGRQSFYGYTF
TRBJ2-7,TRBD2,TRBV5-4,CASSPTSGQFYEQYF
TRBJ2-7,NA,TRBV7-6,CASSPGNFYEQYF
TRBJ2-7,NA,TRBV9,CASSGGQTVIYEQYF
TRBJ1-1,NA,TRBV5-4,CASRNREGLNTEAFF
TRBJ2-5,TRBD2,TRBV2,CAGGLTSGGETQYF
TRBJ1-1,TRBD1,TRBV27,CASSQATGRVTEAFF
TRBJ1-3,NA,TRBV12-3/TRBV12-4,CASSLKVLGISGNTIYF
TRBJ2-5,TRBD2,TRBV24-1,CATSVAGAQETQYF
TRBJ2-5,NA,TRBV20-1,CSATAYETQYF
TRBJ1-2,NA,TRBV3-1,CASSQSAITIYGYTF
TRBJ2-3,TRBD2,TRBV5-5,CASSLLSSGGGADTQYF
TRBJ2-3,NA,TRBV18,CASSPTNEADTQYF
TRBJ2-1,NA,TRBV6-1,CASSRKPELNEQFF
TRBJ2-3,TRBD2,TRBV5-1,CASTSSGTSGADTQYF
TRBJ2-2,NA,TRBV9,CASSVGTTGELFF
TRBJ1-5,NA,TRBV7-2,CASSKDPNQPQHF
TRBJ2-5,TRBD1,TRBV7-6,CASSHRYRDRGGETQYF
TRBJ2-3,TRBD2,TRBV20-1,CSAKKPGLGPTDTQYF
TRBJ2-2,NA,TRBV5-4,CASSLGHLGTGELFF
TRBJ2-7,NA,TRBV6-2/TRBV6-3,CASSSPPDTYEQYF
TRBJ2-2,TRBD1,TRBV15,CATSRGPGQGAVGELFF
TRBJ1-6,NA,TRBV10-3,CAISVGGRQTPLHF
TRBJ2-1,TRBD2,TRBV5-1,CASSFERGGNEQFF
TRBJ2-5,NA,TRBV7-9,CAASRSLAQVGETQYF
TRBJ2-2,TRBD2,TRBV5-1,CASSSGGPNTGELFF
TRBJ2-5,NA,TRBV5-1,CASSSLPPGRSQETQYF
TRBJ2-7,NA,TRBV3-1,CASSFAPGAAYEQYF
TRBJ2-7,NA,TRBV12-3/TRBV12-4,CASSTRQAGVEQYF
TRBJ2-3,NA,TRBV20-1,CSAPSERTDTQYF
TRBJ2-2,TRBD1,TRBV7-2,CASSRTGRTTGELFF
TRBJ2-2,NA,TRBV6-1,CASSLGKLAGELFF
TRBJ1-2,NA,TRBV4-1,CASSQGTVNYGYTF
TRBJ2-5,TRBD2,TRBV7-9,CASSMGTSSGETQYF
TRBJ2-1,NA,TRBV5-5,CASSLRQANPSYNEQFF
TRBJ2-7,NA,TRBV6-1,CASSESGRGYEQYF
TRBJ2-7,NA,TRBV5-1,CASSRDHYEQYF
TRBJ1-5,TRBD1,TRBV12-3/TRBV12-4,CASSGQGGSRQPQHF
TRBJ2-3,NA,TRBV6-5,CASSYSLRGPGDTQYF
TRBJ2-1,NA,TRBV5-1,CASSLEYGGNEQFF
TRBJ2-7,TRBD2,TRBV4-3,CASSQDRATGTRSNEQYF